One and the same sample provided the 20 T cell receptor beta chains below, sequenced in a study of monozygotic twins with cystic fibrosis (dated by TCRdb to about 2021). Receptor libraries were prepared by the immunoSEQ multiplex PCR assay. The source is immuneACCESS, and TCRdb retained only in-frame sequences with V and J called. Part of the clones is not carried over; for the studies checked, unresolved V genes explain less than half of this, and the remainder is unexplained. The sample contains tens of thousands of clones, just over 95% of them found a single time. About 0.15% of the sample comes from the top ten. Source material: blood. All receptors come from a girl aged 2 to 9 with cystic fibrosis.

V is TRBV6-6 and J is TRBJ2-5; D might be TRBD2 (7 bases). The CDR3 has 13 residues. V lost 2 bases, J lost 4 bases, and 8 bases lay in between. CDR1 and CDR2 (germline): MNHNY, SVGAGI (reference sequence). CDR3 sequence reads: CASSYRGGETQYF. Written as DNA, the CDR3 is TGTGCCAGCAGTTACAGGGGGGGAGAGACCCAGTACTTC.

The gene calls are TRBV19 and TRBJ1-4, with D uncertain. Looked up from germline, CDR1 is LNHDA and CDR2 is SQIVND (reference sequence). The CDR3 totals 15 residues. V was trimmed by 7 bases and J by 0 bases, leaving 12 bases between them. The CDR3 loop is CASTPNPATNEKLFF. The CDR3 nucleotides read TGTGCCAGTACCCCGAACCCTGCAACTAATGAAAAACTGTTTTTT.

The CDR3 nucleotides are TGTGCCGTATCGGGGGGGATGACCTACGAGCAGTACTTC. Its translation is CAVSGGMTYEQYF. The V gene is TRBV6-5, the J gene TRBJ2-7; TRBD2 agrees at 8 bases. The CDR3 has 13 residues. After removal of 11 bases from V and 2 bases from J, the junction contained 8 bases not matched to a gene. Germline lookup yields CDR1 MNHEY and CDR2 SVGAGI.

The rearrangement links TRBV5-1 to TRBJ2-1, with D perhaps being TRBD1 or TRBD2 (5 bases each). Trimming removed 2 bases from V and 5 bases from J, with 11 bases in between. Germline CDR1 reads SGHRS; CDR2 reads YFSETQ. The CDR3 extends over 14 amino acids. The CDR3 sequence: CASSFGTMNNEQFF. In nucleotides, the CDR3 is TGCGCCAGCAGCTTTGGGACGATGAACAATGAGCAGTTCTTC.

This clone was seen a single time. This chain connects TRBV7-8 to TRBJ2-2, with TRBD2 identical over 16 bases. This CDR3 has 16 amino acids. V gave up 4 bases and J gave up 7 bases; unmatched junction bases: 3. Germline values: CDR1 SGHVS, CDR2 FQNEAQ. CDR3 nucleotide sequence: TGTGCCAGCAGCTCCGGGACTAGCGGGAGGGTCGGGGAGCTGTTTTTT. Translation: CASSSGTSGRVGELFF.

This sequence joins TRBV4-1 and TRBJ2-1, with 8 bases lining up with TRBD1. This CDR3 comprises 14 residues. The J segment lost 9 bases and the V segment lost 5 bases, leaving 9 bases of the junction unmatched. CDR1 MGHRA and CDR2 YSYEKL come from the germline V gene. CDR3 bases: TGCGCCAGCAGCAGCCAGGGGGCGAGGGGTGAGCAGTTCTTC. Translated: CASSSQGARGEQFF.

The chain employs TRBV28 and TRBJ1-1; TRBD1 might be the D (6 bases). Germline V gene sequence: CDR1 MDHEN, CDR2 SYDVKM. Trimming removed 5 bases from V and 1 base from J, with 14 bases in between. This CDR3 is built from 15 residues. CDR3 sequence: CASSPPGAGNTEAFF. CDR3 sequence (DNA): TGTGCCAGCAGTCCGCCAGGGGCGGGGAACACTGAAGCTTTCTTT. The full variable domain, its missing parts supplied by reference TRBV28 and TRBJ1-1, is DVKVTQSSRYLVKRTGEKVFLECVQDMDHENMFWYRQDPGLGLRLIYFSYDVKMKEKGDIPEGYSVSREKKERFSLILESASTNQTSMYLCASSPPGAGNTEAFFGQGTRLTVV.

This clone was detected only a few times. The CDR3 region has the DNA TGCGCCAGCAGCTTACAGCCTCTTGCGACTGAAGCTTTCTTT. Translating it yields CASSLQPLATEAFF. The rearrangement uses TRBV5-1 and TRBJ1-1; D remains unclear. The length of the CDR3 is 14 residues. V lost 2 bases, J lost 5 bases, and 13 bases lay in between. Germline V gene lookup returns CDR1 SGHRS and CDR2 YFSETQ.

V usage is TRBV10-3 and J usage is TRBJ2-7; TRBD1 matches at 7 bases. The CDR3 has 18 residues. Germline CDR1 ENHRY, CDR2 SYGVKD. V trimming: 4 bases; J trimming: 0 bases; junction bases outside the gene matches: 15. The CDR3 spells CAISADRKPFMSSYEQYF. In nucleotides, the CDR3 is TGTGCCATCAGTGCGGACAGGAAACCTTTTATGAGCTCCTACGAGCAGTACTTC.

The chain recombines TRBV28 with TRBJ1-5; perhaps TRBD1 as D (5 bases). The V and J ends lost 8 bases and 2 bases respectively, with 16 bases between them. Looked up from germline, CDR1 is MDHEN and CDR2 is SYDVKM. This CDR3 is built from 15 residues. The CDR3 DNA reads TGTGCCAGCTACCCAGTCGGGGCGGGCAATCAGCCCCAGCATTTT. As protein: CASYPVGAGNQPQHF.

The chain has TRBV4-1 and TRBJ1-1; TRBD1 agrees at 7 bases. CDR3 size: 14 residues. Germline-derived CDR1 and CDR2 are MGHRA and YSYEKL. V lost 0 bases and J lost 6; bases outside the gene matches: 4. CDR3 coding DNA: TGCGCCAGCAGCCAAGATGACAGGGTAGCTGAAGCTTTCTTT. Its protein product is CASSQDDRVAEAFF.

CDR3 sequence reads: CAWKARLNYGYTF. CDR3 DNA: TGTGCCTGGAAGGCCAGGCTTAACTATGGCTACACCTTC. This sequence joins TRBV30 and TRBJ1-2; no clear D gene. Germline V gene data show CDR1 as GTSNPN and CDR2 as SVGIG (reference sequence). This CDR3 region has 13 residues. Trimming cost V 4 bases and J 1 base, with 10 bases left between them.

This chain joins TRBV5-4 and TRBJ1-2, with 7 bases aligning to TRBD1. Germline V gives CDR1 SGHNT, CDR2 YYREEE (reference sequence). The CDR3 totals 19 residues. V was pared by 4 bases and J by 8 bases, with 26 bases of the junction left unmatched. CDR3 coding DNA: TGTGCCAGCAGCCAAAGGACAGGACGAGATATAACTATGGCTTACGGCTACACCTTC. As protein: CASSQRTGRDITMAYGYTF.

This clone was seen once. As DNA, the CDR3 is TGTGCCAGTACCGGAGAGGGATACGAGCAGTACTTC. Its protein product is CASTGEGYEQYF. The gene calls are TRBV19 and TRBJ2-7; D might be TRBD2 (5 bases). CDR1 LNHDA and CDR2 SQIVND come from the germline V gene (reference sequence). The CDR3 extends over 12 amino acids. V gave up 7 bases and J gave up 4 bases, with 11 bases separating them. Based on the CDR3 plus reference TRBV19 and TRBJ2-7, the full variable domain is DGGITQSPKYLFRKEGQNVTLSCEQNLNHDAMYWYRQDPGQGLRLIYYSQIVNDFQKGDIAEGYSVSREKKESFPLTVTSAQKNPTAFYLCASTGEGYEQYFGPGTRLTVT.

This clone has only one observation. The chain couples TRBV6-1 to TRBJ1-5, with D possibly TRBD1 on 6 matching bases. The CDR3 length is 15 residues. The germline CDR1 and CDR2 sequences are MNHNS and SASEGT. V was pared by 1 base and J by 7 bases, with 14 bases between. The CDR3 loop is CASSEGSRGGQPQHF. The CDR3 nucleotides read TGTGCCAGCAGTGAAGGAAGCAGGGGTGGGCAGCCCCAGCATTTT.

V usage is TRBV6-6 and J usage is TRBJ1-5; tentative D call: TRBD1 (5 bases). The CDR3 extends over 15 amino acids. CDR1 MNHNY and CDR2 SVGAGI come from the germline V gene (reference sequence). Trimming cost V 0 bases and J 7 bases, with 13 bases left between them. CDR3 in amino acids: CASSYSNGAGQPQHF. The CDR3 DNA is TGTGCCAGCAGTTACTCGAACGGGGCTGGACAGCCCCAGCATTTT.

V and J are TRBV7-9 and TRBJ1-1; the D is unclear. Germline CDR1 SEHNR, CDR2 FQNEAQ (reference sequence). Trimming left V 3 bases short and J 7 bases short, with 15 bases between. This CDR3 is built from 14 residues. The CDR3, as DNA: TGTGCCAGCAGCTTTGGACCCTCATCAGTTGAAGCTTTCTTT. Amino acid sequence: CASSFGPSSVEAFF.

The chain joins TRBV11-2 to TRBJ1-6; perhaps TRBD1 as D (5 bases). This CDR3 spans 15 amino acids. The V gene's germline CDR1 is SGHAT and CDR2 FQNNGV. Trimming stripped 4 bases from V and 10 bases from J, with 17 bases between. DNA for the CDR3: TGTGCCAGCAGCTCGATAGCGGGGACTTCCTCACCCCTCCACTTT. Protein: CASSSIAGTSSPLHF.

This clone has just one count. The chain uses TRBV28 and TRBJ1-5; TRBD1 matches at 7 bases. After removal of 1 base from V and 7 bases from J, the junction contained 4 bases not matched to a gene. The CDR3 totals 14 residues. Germline CDR1 reads MDHEN; CDR2 reads SYDVKM. The CDR3: CASSLYRGGQPQHF. For the CDR3, the DNA is TGTGCCAGCAGTTTATACAGGGGTGGCCAGCCCCAGCATTTT.

The chain uses TRBV4-1 and TRBJ1-2, with a possible D match to TRBD1 (6 bases). The ends were cut back, 4 bases at V and 1 base at J, with 13 bases in the middle. The germline V gene has CDR1 MGHRA and CDR2 YSYEKL. The length of the CDR3 is 15 residues. DNA of the CDR3: TGCGCCAGCAGCCCCTCGAGACAGGATAACTATGGCTACACCTTC. Protein sequence: CASSPSRQDNYGYTF.